Listed below are T cell receptor beta chains from one sample, sequenced in a study of beta chain features in type 1 diabetes. The repertoire was sequenced with immunoSEQ multiplex PCR; TCRdb's copy has only in-frame clones and lacks some. The repertoire holds about 180,000 clones, about 8% seen once, with about 0.9% in the top ten. Sequencing was done on a sample of central memory CD4+ T cells from blood. These receptors all come from a woman in her 40s with type 1 diabetes. Both conserved end residues are part of each CDR3. The D gene is left open where the match is weak. The size field is filled for only some rows; it gives once, few, many or a size class.

clone_size d_call j_call v_call cdr3_aa cdr3_nt
few NA TRBJ2-3 TRBV4-3 CASSRPGGPTGDTQYF TGCGCCAGCAGCCGGCCCGGGGGACCTACAGGAGATACGCAGTATTTT
few NA TRBJ2-6 TRBV9 CASSGRGTYSGANVLTF TGTGCCAGCAGCGGGAGGGGCACCTACTCTGGGGCCAACGTCCTGACTTTC
many TRBD1 TRBJ2-1 TRBV7-7 CASSPGTGVPNEQFF TGTGCCAGCAGCCCCGGGACAGGGGTCCCCAATGAGCAGTTCTTC
NA NA TRBJ2-1 TRBV9 CASSLTSPTAEQFF TGTGCCAGCAGCCTGACCTCCCCGACAGCCGAGCAGTTCTTC
few TRBD2 TRBJ2-3 TRBV6-5 CASSYSGGGPSDTQYF TGTGCCAGCAGTTACTCGGGCGGGGGGCCTTCAGATACGCAGTATTTT
few NA TRBJ2-3 TRBV4-3 CASSQERTADTQYF TGCGCCAGCAGCCAAGAGCGGACAGCAGATACGCAGTATTTT
many TRBD1 TRBJ2-2 TRBV2 CASSEGQGARSNTGELFF TGTGCCAGCAGTGAAGGACAGGGGGCCCGTTCGAACACCGGGGAGCTGTTTTTT
few TRBD2 TRBJ2-1 TRBV28 CATTRRGVSSYNEQFF TGTGCCACCACGCGGCGGGGGGTGAGCTCCTACAATGAGCAGTTCTTC
few NA TRBJ2-2 TRBV9 CASSRGGANTGELFF TGTGCCAGCAGCAGGGGTGGCGCGAACACCGGGGAGCTGTTTTTT
NA NA TRBJ1-1 TRBV5-1 CASSLAVPGEGAEAFF TGCGCCAGCAGCTTGGCAGTCCCAGGGGAAGGCGCTGAAGCTTTCTTT
NA TRBD1 TRBJ1-4 TRBV6-6 CASSYSTGLNEKLFF TGTGCCAGCAGTTATTCGACAGGGCTGAATGAAAAACTGTTTTTT
NA TRBD2 TRBJ2-1 TRBV30 CAWSPTSGSTEQFF TGTGCCTGGAGCCCGACTAGCGGGAGCACTGAGCAGTTCTTC
NA NA TRBJ2-1 TRBV18 CASSPRQDNEQFF TGTGCCAGCTCACCAAGGCAGGACAATGAGCAGTTCTTC
few NA TRBJ2-1 TRBV6-5 CASRSRDNEQFF TGTGCCAGCAGATCGAGGGACAATGAGCAGTTCTTC
few NA TRBJ2-7 TRBV9 CASSTRGTGTYEQYF TGTGCCAGCAGCACCAGGGGGACTGGGACCTACGAGCAGTACTTC
NA NA TRBJ1-6 TRBV28 CASSPALAVSALHF TGTGCCAGCAGTCCCGCCCTGGCGGTGTCGGCCCTCCACTTT
many TRBD1 TRBJ1-1 TRBV5-1 CASTMTGGSTEAFF TGCGCCAGCACCATGACAGGGGGAAGCACTGAAGCTTTCTTT
few NA TRBJ2-5 TRBV7-3 CASSLGPSQETQYF TGTGCCAGCAGCTTAGGCCCCAGCCAAGAGACCCAGTACTTC
few TRBD2 TRBJ2-7 TRBV5-4 CASSLGLAVDEQYF TGTGCCAGCAGCTTGGGTCTAGCGGTCGACGAGCAGTACTTC
few NA TRBJ2-5 TRBV11-2 CASSLDGGRQTQYF TGTGCCAGCAGTTTGGACGGGGGGCGTCAGACCCAGTACTTC
NA NA TRBJ2-3 TRBV11-2 CASSLPGLPLSTDTQYF TGTGCCAGCAGCTTACCCGGACTTCCTCTAAGCACAGATACGCAGTATTTT
NA TRBD1 TRBJ2-3 TRBV30 CAWSLGTGGTDSTDTQYF TGTGCCTGGAGCCTCGGGACAGGGGGCACCGACAGCACAGATACGCAGTATTTT
few NA TRBJ1-2 TRBV15 CATSRDLIGYTF TGTGCCACCAGCAGAGACCTTATAGGCTACACCTTC
NA NA TRBJ1-1 TRBV11-1 CASSLRGRPFF TGTGCCAGCAGCTTACGGGGGAGGCCTTTCTTT
NA TRBD1 TRBJ2-1 TRBV7-9 CASSLGTGDYNEQFF TGTGCCAGCAGCTTAGGGACAGGGGACTACAATGAGCAGTTCTTC
few NA TRBJ1-1 TRBV6-5 CASSYSKQGWDTEAFF TGTGCCAGCAGTTACTCGAAGCAGGGTTGGGACACTGAAGCTTTCTTT
few TRBD1 TRBJ2-5 TRBV5-1 CASSPGQGETQYF TGCGCCAGCAGCCCTGGACAGGGAGAGACCCAGTACTTC
NA NA TRBJ1-2 TRBV20-1 CSAYWRKGYTF TGCAGTGCTTACTGGCGGAAAGGCTACACCTTC
NA NA TRBJ1-5 TRBV6-1 CASKGGVVSGQPQHF TGTGCCAGCAAGGGGGGGGTGGTTAGTGGTCAGCCCCAGCATTTT
few NA TRBJ1-5 TRBV7-2 CASSLGANQPQHF TGTGCCAGCAGCTTGGGGGCAAATCAGCCCCAGCATTTT
few NA TRBJ1-5 TRBV7-6 CASSPSPGPGQPQHF TGTGCCAGCAGCCCAAGTCCAGGGCCGGGTCAGCCCCAGCATTTT
NA NA TRBJ1-5 TRBV5-6 CASSQSRAPWSNQPQHF TGTGCCAGCAGCCAATCGAGGGCCCCCTGGAGCAATCAGCCCCAGCATTTT
few TRBD1 TRBJ1-5 TRBV28 CASSLLQQGLGNQPQHF TGTGCCAGCAGTTTACTTCAACAGGGGCTCGGCAATCAGCCCCAGCATTTT
NA NA TRBJ1-1 TRBV4-3 CASSQSRGLEAFF TGCGCCAGCAGCCAATCACGGGGACTTGAAGCTTTCTTT
NA TRBD1 TRBJ2-4 TRBV11-2 CASSLDWTGENIQYF TGTGCCAGCAGCTTAGATTGGACAGGGGAAAACATTCAGTACTTC
few TRBD1 TRBJ2-1 TRBV7-3 CASSSGQGTNNEQFF TGTGCCAGCAGCTCGGGACAGGGGACCAACAATGAGCAGTTCTTC
few TRBD2 TRBJ2-3 TRBV28 CASTLGGGGITDTQYF TGTGCCAGCACCCTGGGTGGCGGGGGAATCACAGATACGCAGTATTTT